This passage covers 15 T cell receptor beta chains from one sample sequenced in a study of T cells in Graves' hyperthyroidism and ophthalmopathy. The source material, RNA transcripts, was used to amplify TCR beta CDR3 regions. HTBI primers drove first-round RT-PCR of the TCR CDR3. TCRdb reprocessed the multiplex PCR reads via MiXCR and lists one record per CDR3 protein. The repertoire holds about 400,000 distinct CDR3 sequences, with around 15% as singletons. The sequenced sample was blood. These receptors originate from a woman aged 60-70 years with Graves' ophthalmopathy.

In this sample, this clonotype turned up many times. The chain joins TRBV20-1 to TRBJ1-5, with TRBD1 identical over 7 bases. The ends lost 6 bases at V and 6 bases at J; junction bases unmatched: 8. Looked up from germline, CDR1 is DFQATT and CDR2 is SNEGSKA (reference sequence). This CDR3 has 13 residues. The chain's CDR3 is CSARGQMGQPQHF. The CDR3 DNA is TGCAGTGCGAGGGGACAGATGGGTCAGCCCCAGCATTTT.

CDR3 sequence reads: CASSPRGLSSYGYTF. The CDR3 bases are TGTGCCAGCTCACCAAGGGGTCTCTCTAGCTATGGCTACACCTTC. V and J are TRBV18 and TRBJ1-2; D possibly corresponds to TRBD1 (5 bases). CDR3 size: 15 residues. CDR1 is KGHSH, CDR2 LQKENI, per germline. With 2 bases removed from V and 4 bases from J, the gap between germline ends came to 14 bases.

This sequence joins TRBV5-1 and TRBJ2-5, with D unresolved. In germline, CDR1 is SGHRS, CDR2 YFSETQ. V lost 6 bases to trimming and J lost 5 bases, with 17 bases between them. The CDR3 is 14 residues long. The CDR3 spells CASTRIPGWETQYF. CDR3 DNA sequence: TGCGCCAGCACCCGGATCCCCGGGTGGGAGACCCAGTACTTC.

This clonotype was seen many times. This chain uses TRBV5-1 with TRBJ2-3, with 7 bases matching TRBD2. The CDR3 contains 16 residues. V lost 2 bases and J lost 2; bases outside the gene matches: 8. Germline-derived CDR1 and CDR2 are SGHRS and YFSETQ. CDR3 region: CASSLGTTKITDTQYF. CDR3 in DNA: TGCGCCAGCAGCTTAGGGACTACTAAAATCACAGATACGCAGTATTTT.

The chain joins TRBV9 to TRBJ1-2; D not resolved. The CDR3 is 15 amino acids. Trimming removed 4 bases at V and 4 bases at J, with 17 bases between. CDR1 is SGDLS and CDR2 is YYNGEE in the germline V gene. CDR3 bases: TGTGCCAGCAGCCCCCTAAGGACCAACATCTATGGCTACACCTTC. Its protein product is CASSPLRTNIYGYTF.

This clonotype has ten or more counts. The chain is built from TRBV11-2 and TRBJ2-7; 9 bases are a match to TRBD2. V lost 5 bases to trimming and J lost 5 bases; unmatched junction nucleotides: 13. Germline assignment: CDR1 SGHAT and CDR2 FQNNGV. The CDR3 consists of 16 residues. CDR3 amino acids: CASSPWVAGVVHEQYF. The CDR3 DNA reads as TGTGCCAGCAGCCCTTGGGTAGCGGGAGTTGTCCACGAGCAGTACTTC.

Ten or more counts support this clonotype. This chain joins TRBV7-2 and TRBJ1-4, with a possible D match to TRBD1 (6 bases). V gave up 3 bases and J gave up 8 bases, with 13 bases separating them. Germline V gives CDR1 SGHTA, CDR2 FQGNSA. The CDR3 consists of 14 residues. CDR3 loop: CASSFVRGGEKLFF. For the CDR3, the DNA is TGTGCCAGCAGCTTTGTCAGGGGTGGAGAAAAACTGTTTTTT.

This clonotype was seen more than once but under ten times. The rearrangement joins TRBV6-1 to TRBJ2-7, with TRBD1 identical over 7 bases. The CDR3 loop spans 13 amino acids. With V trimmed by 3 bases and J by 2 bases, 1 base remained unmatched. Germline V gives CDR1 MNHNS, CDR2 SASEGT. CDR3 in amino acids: CASSDGTAYEQYF. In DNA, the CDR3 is TGTGCCAGCAGTGACGGGACAGCCTACGAGCAGTACTTC.

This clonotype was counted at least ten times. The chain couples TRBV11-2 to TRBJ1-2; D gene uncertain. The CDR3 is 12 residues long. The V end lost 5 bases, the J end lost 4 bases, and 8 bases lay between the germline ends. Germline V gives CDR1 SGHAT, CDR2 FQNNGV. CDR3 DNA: TGTGCCAGCAGCCCAATGGGCTATGGCTACACCTTC. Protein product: CASSPMGYGYTF.

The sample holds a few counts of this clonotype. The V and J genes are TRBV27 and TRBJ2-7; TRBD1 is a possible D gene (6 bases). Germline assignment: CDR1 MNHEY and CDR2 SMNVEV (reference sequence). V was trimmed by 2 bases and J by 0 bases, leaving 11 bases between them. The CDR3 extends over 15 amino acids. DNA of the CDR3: TGTGCCAGCAGTTTAAACAGGGAGAGCTCCTACGAGCAGTACTTC. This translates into CASSLNRESSYEQYF.

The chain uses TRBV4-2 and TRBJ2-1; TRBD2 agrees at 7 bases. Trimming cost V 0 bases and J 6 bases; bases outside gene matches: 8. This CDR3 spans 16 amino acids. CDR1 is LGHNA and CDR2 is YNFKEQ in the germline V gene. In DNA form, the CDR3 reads TGTGCCAGCAGCCAAGATCACGGACTAGGTAGCAATGAGCAGTTCTTC. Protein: CASSQDHGLGSNEQFF.

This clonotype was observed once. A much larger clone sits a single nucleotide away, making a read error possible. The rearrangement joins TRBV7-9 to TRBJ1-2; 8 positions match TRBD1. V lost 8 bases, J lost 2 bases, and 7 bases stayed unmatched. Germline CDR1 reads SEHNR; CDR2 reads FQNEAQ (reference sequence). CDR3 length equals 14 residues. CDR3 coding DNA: TGTGCCAGCGGCCAGGACAGGGTGAACTATGGCTACACCTTC. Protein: CASGQDRVNYGYTF.

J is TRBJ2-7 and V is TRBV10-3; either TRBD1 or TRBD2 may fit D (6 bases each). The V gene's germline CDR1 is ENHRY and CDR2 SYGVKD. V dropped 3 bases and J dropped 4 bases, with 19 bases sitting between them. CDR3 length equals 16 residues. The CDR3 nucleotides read TGTGCCATCAGTGATACCCCCAGGGGAGGAGGGTACGAGCAGTACTTC. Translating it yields CAISDTPRGGGYEQYF.

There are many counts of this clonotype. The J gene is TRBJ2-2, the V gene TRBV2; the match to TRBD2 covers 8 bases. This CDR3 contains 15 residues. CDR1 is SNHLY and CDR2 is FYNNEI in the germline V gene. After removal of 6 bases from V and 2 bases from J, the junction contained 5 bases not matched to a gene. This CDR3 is CASRERELNTGELFF. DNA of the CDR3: TGTGCCAGCAGAGAGCGGGAGTTAAACACCGGGGAGCTGTTTTTT.

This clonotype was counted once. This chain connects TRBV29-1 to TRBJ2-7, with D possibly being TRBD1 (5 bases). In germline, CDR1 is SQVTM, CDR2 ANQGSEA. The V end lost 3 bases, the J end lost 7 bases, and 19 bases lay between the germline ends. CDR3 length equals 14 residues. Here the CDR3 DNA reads TGCAGCGTTGAGGCCGACAGAACTATGGGGGAGCAGTACTTC. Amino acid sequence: CSVEADRTMGEQYF.